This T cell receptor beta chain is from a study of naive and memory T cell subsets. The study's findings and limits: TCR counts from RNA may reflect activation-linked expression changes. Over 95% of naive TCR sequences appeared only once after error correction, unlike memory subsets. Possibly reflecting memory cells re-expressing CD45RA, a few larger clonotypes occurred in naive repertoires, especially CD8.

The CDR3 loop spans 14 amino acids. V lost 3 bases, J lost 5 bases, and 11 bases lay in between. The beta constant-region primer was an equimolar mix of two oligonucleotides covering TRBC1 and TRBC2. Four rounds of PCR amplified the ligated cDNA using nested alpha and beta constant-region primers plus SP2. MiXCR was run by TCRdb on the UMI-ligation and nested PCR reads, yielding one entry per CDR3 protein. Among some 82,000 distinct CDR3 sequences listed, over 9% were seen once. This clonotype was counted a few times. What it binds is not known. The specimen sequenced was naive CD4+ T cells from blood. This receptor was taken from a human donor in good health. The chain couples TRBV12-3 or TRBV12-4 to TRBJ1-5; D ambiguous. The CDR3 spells CASSFGSVYQPQHF. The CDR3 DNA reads TGTGCCAGCAGTTTCGGCAGCGTCTATCAGCCCCAGCATTTT.